These 13 T cell receptor beta chains originate from one sample sequenced in a study of blood T cell repertoires in COVID-19. Method: immunoSEQ multiplex PCR; TCRdb's copy keeps in-frame clones and lacks some. The sample holds approximately 530,000 clones; around nine tenths are singletons and the top ten take roughly 8.3%. Sequenced input: peripheral blood. The receptors stem from a woman aged 50 to 65 with COVID-19, enrolled during active disease.

The chain has TRBV19 and TRBJ1-1, with 9 nucleotides matching TRBD1. Germline V CDR1 and CDR2: LNHDA, SQIVND (reference sequence). This CDR3 region has 15 residues. V trimming: 5 bases; J trimming: 0 bases; junction bases outside the gene matches: 4. DNA for the CDR3: TGTGCCAGTAGTCCCCGACAGGGGGTGAACACTGAAGCTTTCTTT. Encoded protein: CASSPRQGVNTEAFF.

This clone showed up just once. The V gene is TRBV6-5, the J gene TRBJ1-4, with D unclear. V lost 4 bases, J lost 6 bases, and 12 bases lay in between. Germline V lookup: CDR1 MNHEY, CDR2 SVGAGI. The length of the CDR3 is 14 residues. The CDR3 is CASSSWEEYEKLFF. DNA of the CDR3: TGTGCCAGCAGTTCCTGGGAGGAATATGAAAAACTGTTTTTT.

This chain links TRBV3-1 (or the pseudogene TRBV3-2) with TRBJ2-5, with D tentatively TRBD1 (7 bases). Trimming shortened V by 1 base and J by 5 bases, and 11 bases separated the two germline ends. Germline CDR1 LGHDT, CDR2 YNNKEL (reference sequence). CDR3 length: 14 residues. The CDR3 DNA is TGTGCCAGCAGCCAAGCAGGGGGGAGGGAGACCCAGTACTTC. Residues: CASSQAGGRETQYF.

This chain uses TRBV7-3 with TRBJ2-3, with unresolved D. The length of the CDR3 is 14 residues. Germline lookup yields CDR1 SGHTA and CDR2 FQGTGA. V lost 0 bases and J 6 bases, leaving 10 bases between the germline ends. In DNA form, the CDR3 reads TGTGCCAGCAGCTTAACGACCATGGAGGATACGCAGTATTTT. Translation gives CASSLTTMEDTQYF.

This clone came up once. The chain recombines TRBV5-4 with TRBJ2-5; 7 nucleotides line up with TRBD2. CDR3 length: 15 amino acids. CDR1 SGHNT and CDR2 YYREEE come from the germline V gene (reference sequence). Germline trimming cut 5 bases from V and 4 bases from J; bases unmatched to any gene: 11. The CDR3: CASRFGLDRRETQYF. In nucleotides, the CDR3 is TGTGCCAGCAGATTCGGACTAGATCGGCGAGAGACCCAGTACTTC.

The chain is built from TRBV13 and TRBJ1-5, with D possibly TRBD1 on 5 matching bases. Per germline, CDR1 PRHDT and CDR2 FYEKMQ (reference sequence). The CDR3 covers 15 residues. Trimming took off 6 bases at V and 2 bases at J, with 14 bases between the two ends. The CDR3 loop reads CASSSRVGGNQPQHF. CDR3 bases: TGTGCCAGCAGTTCCAGGGTGGGTGGCAATCAGCCCCAGCATTTT.

This clone appeared a single time. The J gene is TRBJ1-2, the V gene TRBV29-1; unclear D gene. Germline V gives CDR1 SQVTM, CDR2 ANQGSEA. V gave up 5 bases and J gave up 8 bases, with 15 bases separating them. The CDR3 totals 12 residues. The CDR3, as DNA: TGCAGCGTTTATTTCCCCCGAGGCGGCTACACCTTC. It codes for CSVYFPRGGYTF.

V is TRBV19 and J is TRBJ1-4; 9 bases match TRBD1. Germline CDR1 LNHDA, CDR2 SQIVND (reference sequence). Losses at the gene ends were 2 bases for V and 6 bases for J; bases not matched to a gene: 1. This CDR3 contains 14 residues. Here the CDR3 reads CASSITGGYEKLFF. In DNA, the CDR3 is TGTGCCAGTAGTATAACAGGGGGCTATGAAAAACTGTTTTTT.

This clone was observed a handful of times. The same CDR3 also results from other DNA sequences found in this sample. The chain links TRBV6-5 to TRBJ1-5; 10 bases are a match to TRBD1. CDR1 and CDR2 from the germline V gene are MNHEY and SVGAGI. The CDR3 has 14 amino acids. With 4 bases clipped from V and 6 bases from J, the junction kept 3 bases outside the gene matches. In DNA, the CDR3 is TGTGCCAGCAGTTCGACAGGGGGCGGTCAGCCCCAGCATTTT. Translating it yields CASSSTGGGQPQHF.

The chain uses TRBV2 and TRBJ2-3; 9 nucleotides match TRBD1. Germline assignment: CDR1 SNHLY and CDR2 FYNNEI. V shed 6 bases and J 3 bases; nucleotides not matched to a gene: 7. The CDR3 length is 15 residues. The CDR3 region has the DNA TGTGCCAGCAGGCCCGGGACAGGGTATACAGATACGCAGTATTTT. Its protein product is CASRPGTGYTDTQYF.

The genes are TRBV27 and TRBJ1-2; no clear D. The CDR3 is 16 amino acids. Germline CDR1 and CDR2: MNHEY and SMNVEV (reference sequence). V gave up 5 bases and J gave up 4 bases, with 20 bases separating them. The CDR3 sequence is CASSNSSPDGGYGYTF. In DNA, the CDR3 is TGTGCCAGCAGTAATAGTAGTCCGGATGGCGGCTATGGCTACACCTTC.

The chain recombines TRBV5-1 with TRBJ1-3; D might be TRBD1 (6 bases). Looked up from germline, CDR1 is SGHRS and CDR2 is YFSETQ. The CDR3 has 17 residues. V was trimmed by 0 bases and J by 0 bases, leaving 13 bases between them. CDR3 loop: CASSLGDRSPSGNTIYF. The CDR3 DNA sequence: TGCGCCAGCAGCTTGGGTGACAGGTCCCCCTCTGGAAACACCATATATTTT.

This clone has just a few counts. The chain employs TRBV4-1 and TRBJ2-3, with D uncertain. Trimming shortened V by 2 bases and J by 0 bases, and 6 bases separated the two germline ends. The CDR3 length is 14 residues. Germline CDR1 reads MGHRA; CDR2 reads YSYEKL. CDR3 nucleotide sequence: TGCGCCAGCAGCCAACTCCGGAGCACAGATACGCAGTATTTT. This codes for CASSQLRSTDTQYF.